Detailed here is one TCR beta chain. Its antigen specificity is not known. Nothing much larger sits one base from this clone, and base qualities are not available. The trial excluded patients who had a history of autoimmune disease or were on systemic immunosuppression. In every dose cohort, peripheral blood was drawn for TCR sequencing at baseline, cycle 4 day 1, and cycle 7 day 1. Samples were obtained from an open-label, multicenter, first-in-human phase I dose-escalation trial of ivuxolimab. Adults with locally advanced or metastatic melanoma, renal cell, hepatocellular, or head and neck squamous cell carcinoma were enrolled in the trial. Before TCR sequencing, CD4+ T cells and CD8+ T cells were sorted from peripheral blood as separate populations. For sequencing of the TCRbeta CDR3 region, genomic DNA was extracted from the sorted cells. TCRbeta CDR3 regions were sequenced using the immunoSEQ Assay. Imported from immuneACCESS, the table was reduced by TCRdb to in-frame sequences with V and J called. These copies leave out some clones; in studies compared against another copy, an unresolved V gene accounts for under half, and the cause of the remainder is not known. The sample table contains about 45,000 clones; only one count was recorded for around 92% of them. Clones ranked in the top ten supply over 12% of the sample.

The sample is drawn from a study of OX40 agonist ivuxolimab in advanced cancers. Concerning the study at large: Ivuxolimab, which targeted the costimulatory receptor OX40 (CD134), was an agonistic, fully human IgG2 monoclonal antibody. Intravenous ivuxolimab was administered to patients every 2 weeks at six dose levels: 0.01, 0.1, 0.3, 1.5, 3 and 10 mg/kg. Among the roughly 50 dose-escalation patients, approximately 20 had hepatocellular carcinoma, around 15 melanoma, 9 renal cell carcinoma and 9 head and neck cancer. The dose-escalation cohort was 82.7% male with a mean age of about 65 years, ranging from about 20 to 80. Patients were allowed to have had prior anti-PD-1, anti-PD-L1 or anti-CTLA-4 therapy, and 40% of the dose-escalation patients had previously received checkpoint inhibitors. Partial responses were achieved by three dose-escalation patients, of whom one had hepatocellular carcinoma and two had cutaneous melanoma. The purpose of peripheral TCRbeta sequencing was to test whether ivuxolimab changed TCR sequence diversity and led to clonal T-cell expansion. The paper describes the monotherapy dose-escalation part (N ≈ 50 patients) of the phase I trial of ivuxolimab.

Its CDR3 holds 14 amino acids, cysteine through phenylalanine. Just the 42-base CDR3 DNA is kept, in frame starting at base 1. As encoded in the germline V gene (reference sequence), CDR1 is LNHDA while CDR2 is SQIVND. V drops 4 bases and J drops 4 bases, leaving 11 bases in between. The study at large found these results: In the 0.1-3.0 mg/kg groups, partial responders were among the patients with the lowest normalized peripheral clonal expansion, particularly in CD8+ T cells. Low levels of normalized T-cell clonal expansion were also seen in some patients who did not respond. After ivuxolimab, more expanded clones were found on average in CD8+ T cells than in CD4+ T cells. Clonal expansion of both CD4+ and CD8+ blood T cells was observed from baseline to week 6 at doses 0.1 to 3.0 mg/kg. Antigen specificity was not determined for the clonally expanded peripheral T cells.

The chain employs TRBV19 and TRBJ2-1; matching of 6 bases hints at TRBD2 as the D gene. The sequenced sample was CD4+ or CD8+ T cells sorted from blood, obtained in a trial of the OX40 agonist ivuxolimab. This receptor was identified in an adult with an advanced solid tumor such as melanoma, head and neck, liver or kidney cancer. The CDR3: CASSTLGGYNEQFF. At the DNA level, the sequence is TGTGCCAGTAGTACCTTGGGAGGTTACAATGAGCAGTTCTTC.